What follows describes a single T cell receptor (beta chain). Its antigen is not identified. Semi-nested PCR with Nested Universal Primer A followed constant-region reverse priming of full-length variable regions. TCRdb recomputed calls from the 5' RACE reads with MiXCR, one row per CDR3 protein. This sample yields 4,000 to 5,000 distinct CDR3 sequences, of which just over 70% are seen a single time; about 3.9% belongs to the top ten. Trimming took 6 bases from V and 2 from J; bases not matched to a gene: 8. In germline, CDR1 is LGHNT, CDR2 FRNRAP. The CDR3 covers 15 residues. Whole-study results and caveats: Tumor Treg TCRs overlapped most with tumor naive CD4+ cells. Larger-cohort validation covered only one TCR beta V-J rearrangement.

The sorted Tregs were CD4+CD25+CD127-/low cells. The chain has TRBV12-5 and TRBJ2-7, with 9 nucleotides matching TRBD2. Material for sequencing was Tregs sorted from blood. The receptor was derived from a female donor with breast cancer. CDR3: CASGLASGAAYEQYF. CDR3 DNA sequence: TGTGCTAGTGGCCTAGCTAGCGGGGCAGCCTACGAGCAGTACTTC.